The next 10 T cell receptor beta chains were all read from a single sample in a study of identical twins. A single record per CDR3 protein comes from TCRdb applying MiXCR to the 5' RACE reads. The sample includes 500,000 to 550,000 distinct CDR3 sequences, around 22% of them seen just once. The data also belong to a second study, concerning yellow fever vaccine responses in identical twins.

Material: CD4+ T cells sorted from blood. These receptors were obtained from a woman between 18 and 29 years old in good health.

This clonotype was counted only a few times. At one boundary the junction diverges from the germline segment, which might be a read error. V and J are TRBV27 and TRBJ2-7, with 7 bases matching TRBD1. The germline CDR1 and CDR2 sequences are MNHEY and SMNVEV (reference sequence). The CDR3 has 11 amino acids. The CDR3 here is CASSRAGTAFF. The CDR3 nucleotides read TGTGCCAGCAGCCGAGCCGGGACAGCTTTCTTC.

This clonotype turned up a few times. This sequence joins TRBV21-1 and TRBJ2-2; the tabulated D call, TRBD1, remains unverified against the DNA. TRBV21-1 has pseudogene status. The CDR3 is 15 amino acids. The CDR3 DNA reads as TGTGCCAGCATCAGCCGGGGTTCGTTAACCGGGGAGCTGTTTTTT. Amino acids: CASISRGSLTGELFF.

This chain uses TRBV20-1 with TRBJ1-6; D is ambiguous. CDR3 size: 10 residues. V was shortened by 7 bases and J by 11 bases, with 9 bases between the two germline ends. CDR1 DFQATT and CDR2 SNEGSKA come from the germline V gene (reference sequence). The CDR3 protein is CSVKGPPLHF. DNA of the CDR3: TGCAGTGTCAAAGGACCACCCCTCCACTTT.

The CDR3 DNA reads TGTGCCAGCTCACCAACCAGCCCGTTGGCGCGGGATCCGAACGAGCAGTACTTC. Its translation is CASSPTSPLARDPNEQYF. This chain uses TRBV18 with TRBJ2-7; possibly TRBD2 for D (6 bases). CDR3 length: 18 residues. Trimming left V 2 bases short and J 5 bases short, with 25 bases between. Germline V CDR1 and CDR2: KGHSH, LQKENI.

V gene TRBV12-3 or TRBV12-4 combines with J gene TRBJ1-2, with a tentative D call TRBD1 (6 bases). Trimming took 1 base from V and 10 from J, leaving 19 bases between them. The CDR3 spans 15 residues. The CDR3 coding sequence is TGTGCCAGCAGTTTAGACGTGGGGGCTCCGCTGGCCTACACCTTC. It encodes CASSLDVGAPLAYTF.

This clonotype showed up just a few times. This chain uses TRBV7-7 with TRBJ2-1; 13 nucleotides agree with TRBD2. V was clipped by 3 bases and J by 7 bases; unmatched bases: 6. CDR1 and CDR2 from the germline V gene are SSHAT and FNYEAQ (reference sequence). This CDR3 is built from 16 residues. CDR3 protein: CASSFGTSGVLNEQFF. The CDR3 nucleotides read TGTGCCAGCAGCTTTGGGACTAGCGGGGTACTGAATGAGCAGTTCTTC.

The chain has TRBV3-1 and TRBJ2-5; no definite D call. This CDR3 region has 11 residues. Germline V gene lookup returns CDR1 LGHDT and CDR2 YNNKEL (reference sequence). V was shortened by 3 bases and J by 5 bases, with 4 bases between the two germline ends. CDR3: CASSQWETQYF. CDR3 coding DNA: TGTGCCAGCAGCCAGTGGGAGACCCAGTACTTC.

This chain links TRBV15 with TRBJ2-3, with D perhaps matching TRBD1 or TRBD2 (5 bases each). V lost 5 bases and J 5 bases, leaving 11 bases between the germline ends. The CDR3 contains 13 residues. Germline lookup yields CDR1 LNHNV and CDR2 YYDKDF (reference sequence). The DNA of the CDR3 is TGTGCCACCAGCGGATTGGGGGAAGATACGCAGTATTTT. Translating it yields CATSGLGEDTQYF.

This clonotype was observed a few times. One end of the junction does not line up with germline, which may come from a read error. The J gene is TRBJ1-3, the V gene TRBV7-8; 7 bases match TRBD1. The CDR3 loop spans 14 amino acids. Germline CDR1 SGHVS, CDR2 FQNEAQ. The CDR3 coding sequence is TGTGCCAGCAGCTCAGGGACAGCCGGAAACTCCATATATTTT. It specifies CASSSGTAGNSIYF.

The sample holds a few counts of this clonotype. The chain employs TRBV7-6 and TRBJ2-1; tentatively, D is TRBD2 (6 bases). Germline lookup yields CDR1 SGHVS and CDR2 FNYEAQ. V was shortened by 6 bases and J by 3 bases, with 12 bases between the two germline ends. The CDR3 loop spans 14 amino acids. The CDR3 sequence is CASSGRENYNEQFF. As DNA, the CDR3 is TGTGCCAGCAGTGGGCGGGAAAACTACAATGAGCAGTTCTTC.